This TCR beta chain was captured by sequencing in a study of T cells in Graves' hyperthyroidism and ophthalmopathy. Study information: Sampling of peripheral blood happened at initial diagnosis, prior to any treatment.

The blood sample predates any ophthalmopathy symptoms, coming from first hyperthyroidism diagnosis. RNA transcripts served as the template for amplifying TCR beta CDR3 regions. The HTBI set primed first-round TCR CDR3 RT-PCR. TCRdb reprocessed the multiplex PCR reads via MiXCR and lists one record per CDR3 protein. The sample carries over 700,000 distinct CDR3 sequences, under 20% recorded once. V was trimmed by 0 bases and J by 5 bases, leaving 14 bases between them. There are 15 residues in the CDR3. CDR1 SGDLS and CDR2 YYNGEE come from the germline V gene. The sample consisted of blood. The chain recombines TRBV9 with TRBJ2-5; D is undetermined. This TCR was sampled from a woman aged 45-65 years with Graves' hyperthyroidism that later progressed to Graves' ophthalmopathy. The CDR3 here is CASSVGAAWVETQYF. For the CDR3, the DNA is TGTGCCAGCAGCGTAGGGGCAGCCTGGGTGGAGACCCAGTACTTC.